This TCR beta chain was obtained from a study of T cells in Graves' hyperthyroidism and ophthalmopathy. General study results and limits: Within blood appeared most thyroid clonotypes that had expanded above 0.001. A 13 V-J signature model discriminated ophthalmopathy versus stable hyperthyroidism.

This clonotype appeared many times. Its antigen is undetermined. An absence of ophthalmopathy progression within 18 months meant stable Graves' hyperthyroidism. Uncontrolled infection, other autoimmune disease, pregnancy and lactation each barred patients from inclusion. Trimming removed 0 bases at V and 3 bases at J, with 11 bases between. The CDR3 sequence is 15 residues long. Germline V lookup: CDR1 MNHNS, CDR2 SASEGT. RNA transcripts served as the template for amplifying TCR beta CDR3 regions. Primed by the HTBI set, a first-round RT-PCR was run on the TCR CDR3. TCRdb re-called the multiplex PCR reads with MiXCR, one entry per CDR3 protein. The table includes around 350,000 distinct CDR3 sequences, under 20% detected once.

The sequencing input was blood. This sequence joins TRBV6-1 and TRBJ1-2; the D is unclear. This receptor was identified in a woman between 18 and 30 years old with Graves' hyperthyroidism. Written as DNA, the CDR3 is TGTGCCAGCAGTGAAGCGCTTCAGGAGTACTATGGCTACACCTTC. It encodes CASSEALQEYYGYTF.